This T cell receptor beta chain was identified in a study of cytomegalovirus exposure and HLA in healthy donors. Study-wide findings and caveats: Near-uniform donor sequencing depth was presumed by presence/absence analyses.

CDR1 is LNHNV and CDR2 is YYDKDF in the germline V gene (reference sequence). V shed 0 bases, J shed 8 bases, and the junction held 8 bases outside the gene matches. The CDR3 contains 16 residues. About this clone itself: The antigen is not known.

13 Jbeta primers and 60 Vbeta primers were used for the PCR. Generated by immunoSEQ multiplex PCR, the TCRdb table keeps only in-frame clones and is missing some. The top ten clones hold more than 0.95% of a sample with more than 150,000 clones, 84% of them seen once. The clonotype was recovered from a girl aged 2-10 years in good health and CMV-seropositive. Sequencing was carried out using PBMCs. V and J are TRBV15 and TRBJ1-4; 8 nucleotides align to TRBD1. CDR3 coding DNA: TGTGCCACCAGCAGAGATAGGCAGGGGGCACGGGAAAAACTGTTTTTT. This translates into CATSRDRQGAREKLFF.